The present entry profiles one TCR beta chain with its context. TCRdb recomputed calls from the RT-PCR reads with MiXCR, one row per CDR3 protein. Among 550,000 to 750,000 distinct CDR3 sequences listed, over 12% were seen once. Trimming at V came to 2 bases and at J to 3 bases, leaving 3 bases not matched to a gene. Germline V CDR1 and CDR2: SGHRS, YFSETQ. The CDR3 loop spans 17 amino acids. The sequence came from a female donor in good health, serving as a healthy control. The source material was memory CD4+ T cells from blood. The J gene is TRBJ2-2, the V gene TRBV5-1, with 14 bases identical to TRBD2. CDR3 in amino acids: CASSFKTSGRDTGELFF. The CDR3 nucleotides read TGCGCCAGCAGCTTCAAGACTAGCGGGAGGGACACCGGGGAGCTGTTTTTT.